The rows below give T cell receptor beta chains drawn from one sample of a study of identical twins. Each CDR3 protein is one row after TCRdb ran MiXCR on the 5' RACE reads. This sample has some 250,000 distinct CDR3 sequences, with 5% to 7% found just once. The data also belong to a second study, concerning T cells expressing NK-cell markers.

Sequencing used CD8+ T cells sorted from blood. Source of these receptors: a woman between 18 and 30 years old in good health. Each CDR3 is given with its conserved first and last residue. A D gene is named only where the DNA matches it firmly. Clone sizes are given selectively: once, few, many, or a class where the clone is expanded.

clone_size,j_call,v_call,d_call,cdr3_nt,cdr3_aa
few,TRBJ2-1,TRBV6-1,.,TGTGCCAGCAGTACATCTAGCCGGCGCAATGAGCAGTTCTTC,CASSTSSRRNEQFF
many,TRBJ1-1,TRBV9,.,TGTGCCAGCAGCCCAGGAGACCGGGGCCCGATGAACACTGAAGCTTTCTTT,CASSPGDRGPMNTEAFF
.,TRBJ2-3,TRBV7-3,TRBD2,TGTGCCAGCAGTCTAACTCTAGCGGGGGGTGCGGGTACAGATACGCAGTATTTT,CASSLTLAGGAGTDTQYF
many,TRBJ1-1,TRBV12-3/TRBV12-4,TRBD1,TGTGCCAGCAAAAAGGGGACAGGGGGCCTCACTGAAGCTTTCTTT,CASKKGTGGLTEAFF
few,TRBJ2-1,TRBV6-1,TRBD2,TGTGCCAGCAGCTTTAGCGGGACGTGGGATGAGCAGTTCTTC,CASSFSGTWDEQFF
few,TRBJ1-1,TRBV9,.,TGTGCCAGCAGCGTAGTATCTGGAATGAACACTGAAGCTTTCTTT,CASSVVSGMNTEAFF
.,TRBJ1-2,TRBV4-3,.,TGCGCCAGCAGCCAAGATCGGTACAGGGTGGGCTATGGCTACACCTTC,CASSQDRYRVGYGYTF
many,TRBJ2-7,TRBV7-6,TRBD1,TGTGCCAGCAGCTTAGGCCCGGGACAGGGTTTTAACGAGCAGTACTTC,CASSLGPGQGFNEQYF
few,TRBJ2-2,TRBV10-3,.,TGTGCCATTCTGAACACCGGGGAGCTGTTTTTT,CAILNTGELFF
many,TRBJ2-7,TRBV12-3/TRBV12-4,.,TGTGCCAGCAGCCCTGCGGGGCTGTACGAGCAGTACTTC,CASSPAGLYEQYF
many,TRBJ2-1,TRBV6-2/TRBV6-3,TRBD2,TGTGCCAGCAGTTTAGCGGGACCAAATGAGCAGTTCTTC,CASSLAGPNEQFF
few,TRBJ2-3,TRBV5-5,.,TGTGCCAGCACCCAGGTGGGCACAGATACGCAGTATTTT,CASTQVGTDTQYF
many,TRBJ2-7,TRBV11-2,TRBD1,TGTGCCAGCAGCTTGGGACAGGAGCAGTACTTC,CASSLGQEQYF
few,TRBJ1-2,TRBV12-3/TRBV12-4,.,TGTGCCAGCAGTTTAAGGGCAGAATTCTATGGCTACACCTTC,CASSLRAEFYGYTF
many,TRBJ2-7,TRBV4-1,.,TGCGCCAGCAGCCAAGGGTTGCGGGGCTACGAGCAGTACTTC,CASSQGLRGYEQYF
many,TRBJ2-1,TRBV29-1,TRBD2,TGCAGCGCTAGACTAGCGGGAGGGAAAAATGAGCAGTTCTTC,CSARLAGGKNEQFF
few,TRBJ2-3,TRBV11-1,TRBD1,TGTGCCAGCCGAGGGGAGGAGACGGGGGACAGGACCACAGATACGCAGTATTTT,CASRGEETGDRTTDTQYF
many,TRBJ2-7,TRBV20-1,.,TGCAGTGCTAGAGATTCACAATCCTACGAGCAGTACTTC,CSARDSQSYEQYF
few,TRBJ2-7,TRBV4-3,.,TGCGCCAGCAGCCAAGGAGCAATGTATGAGCAGTACTTC,CASSQGAMYEQYF
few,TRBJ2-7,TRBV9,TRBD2,TGTGCCAGCAGCGGGGGCGGGAGCTACGAGCAGTACTTC,CASSGGGSYEQYF
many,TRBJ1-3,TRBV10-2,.,TGCGCCACCAACGGCTGGGGAGGAACTGGAAACACCATATATTTT,CATNGWGGTGNTIYF
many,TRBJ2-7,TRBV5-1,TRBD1,TGCGCCAGCAGCTGGGACAGGGTGTACGAGCAGTACTTC,CASSWDRVYEQYF
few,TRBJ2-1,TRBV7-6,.,TGTGCCAGCGGTCGGGGCGCCGATGAGCAGTTCTTC,CASGRGADEQFF
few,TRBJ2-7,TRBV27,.,TGTGCCAGCACACGCCAGGGGCAGTACTTC,CASTRQGQYF
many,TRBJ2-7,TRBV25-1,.,TGTGCCAGCAGTGAAGTTCTCTACGAGCAGTACTTC,CASSEVLYEQYF
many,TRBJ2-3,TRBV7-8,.,TGTGCCAGCAGCTTATTGGCTGGGTCGGATACGCAGTATTTT,CASSLLAGSDTQYF
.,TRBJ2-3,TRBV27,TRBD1,TGTGCCAGCAGTCCCGACAGGGTGGATACGCAGTATTTT,CASSPDRVDTQYF
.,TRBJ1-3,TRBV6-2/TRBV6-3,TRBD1,TGTGCCAGCAGTTACTGGGTTGGACAGGGGGCAAAAAGGGAGACTGGAAACACCATATATTTT,CASSYWVGQGAKRETGNTIYF
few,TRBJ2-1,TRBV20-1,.,TGCAGTGCTAGAAGATTAGCGGAGCAGTTCTTC,CSARRLAEQFF
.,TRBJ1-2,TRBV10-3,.,TGTGCCATCAGTGAGTTCGAGTCGGACTCTAGAGGCTACACCTTC,CAISEFESDSRGYTF
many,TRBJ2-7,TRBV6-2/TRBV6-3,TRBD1,TGTGCCAGCGGAAATAGCCGGGACAGGGCTTCCTACGAGCAGTACTTC,CASGNSRDRASYEQYF
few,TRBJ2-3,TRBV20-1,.,TGCAGTTCTCTGGGGGAGCACACAGATACGCAGTATTTT,CSSLGEHTDTQYF
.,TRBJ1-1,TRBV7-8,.,TGTGCCAGCAGCTTCAGCCGGGTGGGTGGACTGAACACTGAAGCTTTCTTT,CASSFSRVGGLNTEAFF
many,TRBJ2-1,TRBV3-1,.,TGTGCCAGCAGCCAAGGACTCCCCAATGAGCAGTTCTTC,CASSQGLPNEQFF
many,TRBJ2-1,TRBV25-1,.,TGTGCCAGCGGAAATGCGGGGGCTGAGCAGTTCTTC,CASGNAGAEQFF
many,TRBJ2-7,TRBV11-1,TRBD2,TGTGCCACCGGGGGGGCTTCGAGCGGGGACTACGAGCAGTACTTC,CATGGASSGDYEQYF
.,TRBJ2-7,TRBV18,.,TGTGCCAGCTCATCCCTCGCAGAGGGCTACGAGCAGTACTTC,CASSSLAEGYEQYF
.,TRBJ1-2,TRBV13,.,TGTGCCAGCAGCCCACATAGGGGCGGGCATACCTTC,CASSPHRGGHTF
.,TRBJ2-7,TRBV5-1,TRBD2,TGCGCCAGCAGCTTCGCAACTAGCGGTTTCTCCTACGAGCAGTACTTC,CASSFATSGFSYEQYF
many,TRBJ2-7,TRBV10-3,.,TGTGCCATCAGTGGAAACTTCGGGACGCCTACCTACGAGCAGTACTTC,CAISGNFGTPTYEQYF
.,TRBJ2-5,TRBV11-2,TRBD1,TGTGCCAGCAGCTACGGACAGGGGAGCGAGGCCCAGTACTTC,CASSYGQGSEAQYF
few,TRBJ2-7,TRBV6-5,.,TGTGCCAGCAGTTACGACCTGGCAGCCAGGTCCTACGAGCAGTACTTC,CASSYDLAARSYEQYF
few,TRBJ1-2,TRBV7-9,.,TGTGCCAGCACCAGAGGAGGGGACGTCTATGGCTACACCTTC,CASTRGGDVYGYTF
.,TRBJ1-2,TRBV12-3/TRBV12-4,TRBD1,TGTGCCAGCAAGGGGACAGGGGGTCATGGCTACACCTTC,CASKGTGGHGYTF
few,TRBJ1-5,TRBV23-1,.,TGCGCCAGCAGTCCCTTCGAACCTCACAGGGTCCATCAGCCCCAGCATTTT,CASSPFEPHRVHQPQHF
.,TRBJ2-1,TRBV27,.,TGTGCCAGCAGTTTGATGGGGCAGGGGTACAATGAGCAGTTCTTC,CASSLMGQGYNEQFF
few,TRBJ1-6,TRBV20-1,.,TGCAGTGCTAGGGGGCAGTTGAATTCACCCCTCCACTTT,CSARGQLNSPLHF
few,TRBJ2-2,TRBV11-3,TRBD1,TGTGCCAGCAGCTTAATGGGACAGGGCACCGGGGAGCTGTTTTTT,CASSLMGQGTGELFF
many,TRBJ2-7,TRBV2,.,TGTGCCAGCCTCCGAGGGGACGAGCAGTACTTC,CASLRGDEQYF
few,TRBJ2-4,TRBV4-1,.,TGCGCCAGCAGCCAACTACTAGCCAAAAACATTCAGTACTTC,CASSQLLAKNIQYF
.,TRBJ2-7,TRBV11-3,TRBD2,TGTGCCAGCAGCTTCGCTAGCGGGGGATCCTACGAGCAGTACTTC,CASSFASGGSYEQYF
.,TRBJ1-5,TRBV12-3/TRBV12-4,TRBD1,TGTGCCAGCAGTCCAGGGACAGGGTCCCAGCCCCAGCATTTT,CASSPGTGSQPQHF
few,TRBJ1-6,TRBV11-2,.,TGTGCCAGCAGCTTCGGGGTTAGGGGTTCACCCCTCCACTTT,CASSFGVRGSPLHF
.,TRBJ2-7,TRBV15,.,TGTGCCACCAGCTGGACCCTAGGAGCCGAGCAGTACTTC,CATSWTLGAEQYF